This T cell receptor (beta chain) was observed in a study of OX40 agonist ivuxolimab in advanced cancers. Study-level information: With a range of roughly 20 to 80, age averaged approximately 64 years, and around 80% were male.

General observations from the study: Researchers did not determine the expanded peripheral T cells' antigen specificity. Expanded clones belonging to CD8+ T cells outnumbered, on average, those of CD4+.

A remark on this clone: Its antigen remains unidentified.

Profiled with immunoSEQ multiplex PCR; TCRdb holds only in-frame clones, not every one. The sample includes 43,000 or so clones, around 85% of them seen just once. Trimming removed 3 bases from V and 0 bases from J; junction bases left unmatched: 13. The germline V gene encodes CDR1 MNHEY and CDR2 SMNVEV (reference sequence). CDR3 length equals 19 residues. This clonotype was sampled from an adult with an advanced solid tumor such as melanoma, head and neck, liver or kidney cancer. The sample in question was CD4+ or CD8+ T cells sorted from blood, obtained in a trial of the OX40 agonist ivuxolimab. The V and J genes are TRBV27 and TRBJ1-1; the match to TRBD1 covers 10 bases. In DNA, the CDR3 is TGTGCCAGCAGTTTCCTGACAGGGGGCAGTGGCCACATGAACACTGAAGCTTTCTTT. This sequence encodes CASSFLTGGSGHMNTEAFF.